A selection of T cell receptor beta chains follows, all from one sample in a study of shared clonotypes between healthy human individuals. Measured with immunoSEQ multiplex PCR; TCRdb has only the in-frame clones, and not every one. The sample holds some 2.1 million clones; over 85% are singletons and the top ten take 1.5% to 2%. The sequenced material came from naive CD8+ T cells from PBMCs. The receptors shown here come from a man younger than 35 in good health. Some clones in this sample may be carry-over from other donors' samples. CDR3s include the opening cysteine and the closing phenylalanine or tryptophan. The D gene is left open where the match is weak. Clone sizes are given selectively: once, few, many, or a class where the clone is expanded.

cdr3_nt cdr3_aa j_call clone_size v_call d_call
TGTGCCAGCAGCGTAAGCCAGCGGGAGGGCAATGAGCAGTTCTTC CASSVSQREGNEQFF TRBJ2-1 once TRBV9 TRBD2
TGTGCCAGCAGAGCAGGGGCACGGTACGAGCAGTACTTC CASRAGARYEQYF TRBJ2-7 once TRBV7-9 .
TGTGCCAGCAGCTTGCCCGTGGCAGACATTATTTCCTACGAGCAGTACTTC CASSLPVADIISYEQYF TRBJ2-7 . TRBV7-2 .
TGTGCCAGCAGTCCAGCAGGGAGGATCTACGAGCAGTACTTC CASSPAGRIYEQYF TRBJ2-7 . TRBV11-2 .
TGCGCCAGCAGCTTCTCCGGGGCTTATCAGCCCCAGCATTTT CASSFSGAYQPQHF TRBJ1-5 . TRBV5-1 .
TGTGCCAGCAGTTTATCCCCCAGTAGCGATGAGCAGTTCTTC CASSLSPSSDEQFF TRBJ2-1 . TRBV27 .
TGTGCCAGCAGTTTGAGGGTGCCAGGCCACGAGCAGTACTTC CASSLRVPGHEQYF TRBJ2-7 . TRBV27 .
TGTGCCAGCAGCGTGGGACTAGCTCACACCTACGAGCAGTACTTC CASSVGLAHTYEQYF TRBJ2-7 . TRBV5-4 TRBD2
TGTGCCAGCAGTTTTATCCAGGGTAGCAATCAGCCCCAGCATTTT CASSFIQGSNQPQHF TRBJ1-5 . TRBV27 .
TGTGCCAGCAGCGTCGGCCTGTTTGAGCAGTTCTTC CASSVGLFEQFF TRBJ2-1 once TRBV9 .
TGCAGCGTTGTTAGCGGGAGTCTGTACGAGCAGTACTTC CSVVSGSLYEQYF TRBJ2-7 once TRBV29-1 TRBD2
TGTGCCAGTAGTATCGACAGTGCTTTTGCTAGTCGAAGTAATCAGCCCCAGCATTTT CASSIDSAFASRSNQPQHF TRBJ1-5 . TRBV19 .
TGTGCCAGCAGCCTGGGCCTAGCCAATGAGCAGTTCTTC CASSLGLANEQFF TRBJ2-1 . TRBV7-3 .
TGCGCCAGCAGCTTATCAGGGGAAACTGAAGCTTTCTTT CASSLSGETEAFF TRBJ1-1 . TRBV5-1 .
TGTGCCAGCAGCTTAGGCCTAAAGGGGCAGATCACAGATACGCAGTATTTT CASSLGLKGQITDTQYF TRBJ2-3 . TRBV13 .
TGTGCCAGCAGCCTTATCGGGGGCGACAGCTCCTACAATGAGCAGTTCTTC CASSLIGGDSSYNEQFF TRBJ2-1 . TRBV7-3 .
TGTGCCAGCAGTTACTTTGGGGGTCGTAACACCGGGGAGCTGTTTTTT CASSYFGGRNTGELFF TRBJ2-2 . TRBV6-5 .
TGTGCCAGTAGTTACGGAACCTACAATGAGCAGTTCTTC CASSYGTYNEQFF TRBJ2-1 once TRBV19 .
TGTGCCAGCAGCTTAGCGAAGGGGAAGGGCTACACCTTC CASSLAKGKGYTF TRBJ1-2 . TRBV7-9 .
TGTGCCAGCAGTGAAGGGCGGGAGAGGGGCCTTCGGGATGAGTTTAATCAGCCCCAGCATTTT CASSEGRERGLRDEFNQPQHF TRBJ1-5 . TRBV6-1 .
TGTGCCTCTTCGTCTGCCGCGGGGAGCTACGAGCAGTACTTC CASSSAAGSYEQYF TRBJ2-7 . TRBV10-3 .
TGTGCCAGCAGCACAACAGGGGGGTTAAGCAATGAGCAGTTCTTC CASSTTGGLSNEQFF TRBJ2-1 . TRBV6-5 TRBD1